This T cell receptor beta chain came from a study of T cell responses to AZD1222 COVID-19 vaccine. General study findings and limits: Vaccine-related CD4 TCRs covered spike, predominating at 160-218 and 743-854. Among AZD1222 vaccinees, only five or six were seropositive at baseline. Females outnumbered males among donors, who were mostly white British; clonal diversity was possibly underestimated.

With respect to this clone: Its antigen is unknown.

Libraries were prepared by immunoSEQ multiplex PCR; TCRdb keeps only in-frame clonotypes and omits some of them. The sample has about 150,000 clones; 88% are singletons. The CDR3 totals 15 residues. The ends were cut back, 4 bases at V and 4 bases at J, with 14 bases in the middle. From germline, CDR1 is SNHLY and CDR2 FYNNEI. This specimen was peripheral blood, taken on day 0 of MenACWY control vaccination. This receptor was identified in an adult in good health. J is TRBJ1-5 and V is TRBV2; tentatively, D is TRBD1 (6 bases). CDR3 bases: TGTGCCAGCAGTGGAGGGGGGCGCGTAAATCAGCCCCAGCATTTT. Its protein is CASSGGGRVNQPQHF.